The 8 T cell receptor beta chains listed next were all sequenced from one sample in a study of T cell repertoires in cytomegalovirus infection (dated by TCRdb to about 2019). For these TCRs, the target antigens are not known. Data came from an Illumina HiSeq 1500. TCRdb reprocessed the public reads (quality trimming at Q25 with fastp, clone calling with MiXCR) and kept in-frame beta chains. Each entry is one CDR3 protein sequence, shown with its most common DNA and genes. The sample records about 340,000 distinct CDR3 sequences, roughly 29% of which are singletons. Clones ranked in the top ten supply around 18% of the sample. This sample's treatment or condition label indicates: in vitro stimulation with specific CMV peptide epitopes to enrich CMV-specific T cells. Sequencing used cultured PBMCs, obtained from culture after CMV antigen stimulation. The receptors stem from a human donor in good health (CMV status not recorded). Some clones in this sample may be carry-over from other donors' samples.

The rearrangement uses TRBV25-1 and TRBJ2-7, with TRBD1 identical over 11 bases. The V segment lost 6 bases and the J segment 3 bases; nucleotides outside the gene matches: 1. Germline V lookup: CDR1 MGHDK, CDR2 SYGVNS. The CDR3 sequence is 13 residues long. The CDR3 DNA is TGTGCCAGCAGAGGGACAGGGGGCTACGAGCAGTACTTC. Amino acid sequence: CASRGTGGYEQYF.

This clonotype was observed a handful of times. The chain has TRBV24-1 and TRBJ2-5, with D perhaps being TRBD1 or TRBD2 (7 bases each). V was clipped by 3 bases and J by 3 bases, with 16 bases between them. This CDR3 comprises 16 residues. Germline CDR1 is KGHDR and CDR2 is SFDVKD. CDR3: CATSDPGGAHKETQYF. For the CDR3, the DNA is TGTGCCACCAGTGATCCAGGGGGGGCGCACAAAGAGACCCAGTACTTC.

This chain joins TRBV9 and TRBJ1-2, with D uncertain. Trimming stripped 3 bases from V and 8 bases from J, with 11 bases between. This CDR3 contains 12 residues. Germline values: CDR1 SGDLS, CDR2 YYNGEE. The CDR3 bases are TGTGCCAGCAGCGCCGAACAGCGGGGCTACACCTTC. It yields the protein CASSAEQRGYTF.

The sample holds a few counts of this clonotype. The V call is TRBV4-1, the J call TRBJ2-3; D call uncertain. Trimming removed 1 base from V and 1 base from J, with 12 bases in between. Germline V lookup: CDR1 MGHRA, CDR2 YSYEKL. The CDR3 has 16 residues. The chain's CDR3 is CASSQGPLARTDTQYF. In DNA, the CDR3 is TGCGCCAGCAGCCAAGGCCCTTTAGCCCGCACAGATACGCAGTATTTT.

CDR3 in DNA: TGTGCCACCAGCAGCCTCTCTGATGGCTTAAATCAGCCCCAGCATTTT. Translated: CATSSLSDGLNQPQHF. V and J are TRBV15 and TRBJ1-5; the D is unclear. This CDR3 is 16 amino acids long. Trimming removed 3 bases at V and 4 bases at J, with 16 bases between. CDR1 is LNHNV, CDR2 YYDKDF, per germline (reference sequence).

This clonotype turned up a few times. The J gene is TRBJ2-3, the V gene TRBV20-1; D tentatively fits TRBD1 or TRBD2 (5 bases each). Per the germline V gene, CDR1 is DFQATT and CDR2 is SNEGSKA (reference sequence). CDR3 length: 16 residues. V was clipped by 1 base and J by 1 base, with 15 bases between them. The CDR3 DNA reads TGCAGTGCTAGAGGAAAGGGGATAGCGCGCACAGATACGCAGTATTTT. It encodes CSARGKGIARTDTQYF.

The V and J genes are TRBV10-2 and TRBJ1-1; D perhaps matches TRBD1 (6 bases). Germline-derived CDR1 and CDR2 are WSHSY and SAAADI. V shed 6 bases and J shed 1 base, with 15 bases lying between them. The CDR3 has 15 residues. The CDR3 loop reads CASSVPQGKNTEAFF. The CDR3 DNA sequence: TGCGCCAGCAGCGTACCCCAGGGGAAGAACACTGAAGCTTTCTTT.

The rearrangement joins TRBV7-3 to TRBJ2-5; 9 bases agree with TRBD2. There are 15 residues in the CDR3. J was trimmed by 5 bases and V by 5 bases; bases with no gene match: 9. The V gene's germline CDR1 is SGHTA and CDR2 FQGTGA. This CDR3 is CASSLAGGKEETQYF. The CDR3 region has the DNA TGTGCCAGCAGCCTCGCGGGGGGGAAAGAGGAGACCCAGTACTTC. Looking up the rest from reference TRBV7-3 and TRBJ2-5 gives the full variable domain: GAGVSQTPSNKVTEKGKYVELRCDPISGHTALYWYRQSLGQGPEFLIYFQGTGAADDSGLPNDRFFAVRPEGSVSTLKIQRTERGDSAVYLCASSLAGGKEETQYFGPGTRLLVL.